These 19 T cell receptor beta chains were all obtained from the same sample, sequenced in a study of cytomegalovirus exposure and HLA in healthy donors. The PCR ran on 60 Vbeta and 13 Jbeta primers. Assay: immunoSEQ multiplex PCR; the TCRdb copy retains only in-frame clones and omits some. Of some 190,000 clones listed, about 85% are singletons. Sequencing input: PBMCs. The receptors derive from a boy younger than 10 in good health and CMV-seronegative.

The chain carries TRBV5-1 and TRBJ1-5; D is unresolved. The CDR3 consists of 14 residues. Deletions cut 4 bases from V and 1 base from J, with 9 bases between. CDR1 is SGHRS, CDR2 YFSETQ, per germline. The CDR3 here is CASSVDGSNQPQHF. CDR3 DNA sequence: TGCGCCAGCAGCGTGGACGGGAGCAATCAGCCCCAGCATTTT. The variable domain in full, with the rest retrieved from reference TRBV5-1 and TRBJ1-5, is KAGVTQTPRYLIKTRGQQVTLSCSPISGHRSVSWYQQTPGQGLQFLFEYFSETQRNKGNFPGRFSGRQFSNSRSEMNVSTLELGDSALYLCASSVDGSNQPQHFGDGTRLSIL.

About this clone itself: The same CDR3 arises from other DNA sequences in this sample as well. This sequence joins TRBV5-1 and TRBJ1-4; D perhaps matches TRBD1 (6 bases). This CDR3 is 14 amino acids long. Germline loops: CDR1 SGHRS, CDR2 YFSETQ. Trimming left V 1 base short and J 2 bases short, with 6 bases between. The CDR3: CASSLQGTNEKLFF. As DNA, the CDR3 is TGCGCCAGCAGCTTGCAGGGGACTAATGAAAAACTGTTTTTT.

V usage is TRBV19 and J usage is TRBJ2-7; 8 positions agree with TRBD1. This CDR3 region has 17 residues. Germline-derived CDR1 and CDR2 are LNHDA and SQIVND (reference sequence). V shed 3 bases, J shed 0 bases, and the junction held 10 bases outside the gene matches. CDR3 nucleotide sequence: TGTGCCAGTAGTATCGACGACAGGGGCGAAAGCTCCTACGAGCAGTACGTC. Protein product: CASSIDDRGESSYEQYV.

This clone appeared once. The V and J genes are TRBV6-6 and TRBJ2-2, with TRBD1 matching 9 bases. Looked up from germline, CDR1 is MNHNY and CDR2 is SVGAGI (reference sequence). The CDR3 contains 16 residues. V lost 4 bases to trimming and J lost 5 bases; unmatched junction nucleotides: 8. DNA of the CDR3: TGTGCCAGCAGTTGGGACGGGACAGGGAAAACCGGGGAGCTGTTTTTT. This codes for CASSWDGTGKTGELFF.

The V gene is TRBV28, the J gene TRBJ2-1; 8 positions match TRBD1. Germline V CDR1 and CDR2: MDHEN, SYDVKM. With V trimmed by 6 bases and J by 10 bases, 14 bases remained unmatched. The CDR3 covers 15 residues. CDR3 coding DNA: TGTGCCAGCAGCCTTGGGACAGGCTCGGCGGGGGAGCAGTTCTTC. Encoded protein: CASSLGTGSAGEQFF.

The J gene is TRBJ1-2, the V gene TRBV19; D is undetermined. V lost 0 bases and J 6 bases, leaving 17 bases between the germline ends. The germline CDR1 and CDR2 sequences are LNHDA and SQIVND (reference sequence). The CDR3 loop spans 16 amino acids. The CDR3 reads CASSIDLGRPRDGYTF. Written as DNA, the CDR3 is TGTGCCAGTAGTATAGATCTAGGACGCCCGAGGGATGGCTACACCTTC.

The chain carries TRBV6-5 and TRBJ1-4; 9 nucleotides align to TRBD1. Per the germline V gene, CDR1 is MNHEY and CDR2 is SVGAGI. The V segment lost 4 bases and the J segment 7 bases; nucleotides outside the gene matches: 10. The CDR3 extends over 16 amino acids. Here the CDR3 DNA reads TGTGCCAGCAGTTCCGCTTACAGGGGGCAGGGTGAAAAACTGTTTTTT. It is translated as CASSSAYRGQGEKLFF.

The V call is TRBV29-1, the J call TRBJ2-3, with 9 positions matching TRBD2. Per germline, CDR1 SQVTM and CDR2 ANQGSEA. CDR3 length: 13 residues. Losses at the gene ends were 4 bases for V and 5 bases for J; bases not matched to a gene: 4. CDR3 sequence (DNA): TGCAGCGTTGTAGCGGGAGCTTTAGATACGCAGTATTTT. It encodes CSVVAGALDTQYF.

The chain employs TRBV20-1 and TRBJ2-1; TRBD2 aligns across 10 bases. CDR3 length: 11 residues. Germline trimming cut 7 bases from V and 9 bases from J; bases unmatched to any gene: 3. Germline V gene lookup returns CDR1 DFQATT and CDR2 SNEGSKA (reference sequence). The CDR3 DNA follows: TGCAGTGTAGCGGGGGGCGGTGAGCAGTTCTTC. It yields the protein CSVAGGGEQFF.

The V gene is TRBV29-1, the J gene TRBJ2-6; possible D gene TRBD2, 6 bases. CDR3 length equals 18 residues. CDR1 and CDR2 (germline): SQVTM, ANQGSEA. The V end was cut by 4 bases, the J end by 2 bases, with 21 bases between. CDR3 residues: CSVAFGGSLGAGANVLTF. DNA of the CDR3: TGCAGCGTTGCGTTTGGGGGGAGTTTGGGCGCTGGGGCCAACGTCCTGACTTTC. The whole variable domain, remainder taken from reference TRBV29-1 and TRBJ2-6, is SAVISQKPSRDICQRGTSLTIQCQVDSQVTMMFWYRQQPGQSLTLIATANQGSEATYESGFVIDKFPISRPNLTFSTLTVSNMSPEDSSIYLCSVAFGGSLGAGANVLTFGAGSRLTVL.

The V gene is TRBV19, the J gene TRBJ1-2, with TRBD1 as a possible D gene (6 bases). Per germline, CDR1 LNHDA and CDR2 SQIVND (reference sequence). CDR3 length equals 12 residues. The germline V and J ends were trimmed by 6 bases and 3 bases, with 8 bases remaining between them. The CDR3 region is CASRQGYYGYTF. The CDR3 DNA follows: TGTGCCAGTAGACAGGGATACTATGGCTACACCTTC. Complete variable domain (other parts from reference TRBV19 and TRBJ1-2): DGGITQSPKYLFRKEGQNVTLSCEQNLNHDAMYWYRQDPGQGLRLIYYSQIVNDFQKGDIAEGYSVSREKKESFPLTVTSAQKNPTAFYLCASRQGYYGYTFGSGTRLTVV.

The chain carries TRBV6-5 and TRBJ2-7; 8 nucleotides align to TRBD1. This CDR3 is built from 15 residues. Germline lookup yields CDR1 MNHEY and CDR2 SVGAGI. V shed 5 bases, J shed 4 bases, and the junction held 10 bases outside the gene matches. DNA of the CDR3: TGTGCCAGCAGTCGCGGACAGGGTGTAATATACGAGCAGTACTTC. Translating it yields CASSRGQGVIYEQYF.

This chain joins TRBV6-1 and TRBJ1-2; 10 bases map to TRBD1. The ends lost 9 bases at V and 4 bases at J; junction bases unmatched: 8. This CDR3 comprises 14 residues. Germline assignment: CDR1 MNHNS and CDR2 SASEGT. Written as DNA, the CDR3 is TGTGCCAGTACCGGGACAGGGGTCCCCTATGGCTACACCTTC. Translation gives CASTGTGVPYGYTF.

The chain combines TRBV2 with TRBJ2-7, with D perhaps TRBD2 (5 bases). CDR1 is SNHLY and CDR2 is FYNNEI in the germline V gene. Deletions cut 7 bases from V and 0 bases from J, with 10 bases between. This CDR3 is built from 13 residues. The CDR3 loop reads CASIRGSSYEQYF. CDR3 in DNA: TGTGCCAGCATTCGAGGGAGCTCCTACGAGCAGTACTTC. The entire variable domain, with the rest obtained from reference TRBV2 and TRBJ2-7, is as follows: EPEVTQTPSHQVTQMGQEVILRCVPISNHLYFYWYRQILGQKVEFLVSFYNNEISEKSEIFDDQFSVERPDGSNFTLKIRSTKLEDSAMYFCASIRGSSYEQYFGPGTRLTVT.

This chain joins TRBV4-1 and TRBJ2-3, with 10 bases that match TRBD2. Per germline, CDR1 MGHRA and CDR2 YSYEKL. V dropped 7 bases and J dropped 7; count of bases not matched to a gene: 14. CDR3 size: 16 residues. CDR3 in amino acids: CASTKDSGGSTNTQYF. In DNA form, the CDR3 reads TGCGCCAGCACCAAAGATAGCGGGGGGTCTACAAATACGCAGTATTTT.

The J gene is TRBJ2-3, the V gene TRBV10-3; D is possibly TRBD1 (6 bases). Between the trimmed V and J ends, which lost 4 bases and 6 bases, there was a span of 20 bases. The CDR3 consists of 16 residues. The germline CDR1 and CDR2 sequences are ENHRY and SYGVKD. The chain's CDR3 is CAISARGQGRRDTQYF. CDR3 coding DNA: TGTGCCATCAGTGCTAGAGGTCAGGGGCGACGGGATACGCAGTATTTT.

This CDR3 is CASSLVALEADTQYF. CDR3 in DNA: TGTGCCAGCAGCTTGGTGGCCTTAGAGGCAGATACGCAGTATTTT. The chain combines TRBV5-4 with TRBJ2-3; D unresolved. The CDR3 loop spans 15 amino acids. CDR1 and CDR2 (germline): SGHNT, YYREEE (reference sequence). Deletions cut 0 bases from V and 4 bases from J, with 12 bases between. The full variable domain, in which reference TRBV5-4 and TRBJ2-3 provide the parts outside the CDR3, is ETGVTQSPTHLIKTRGQQVTLRCSSQSGHNTVSWYQQALGQGPQFIFQYYREEENGRGNFPPRFSGLQFPNYSSELNVNALELDDSALYLCASSLVALEADTQYFGPGTRLTVL.

V is TRBV25-1 and J is TRBJ2-3, with D hard to call. V dropped 2 bases and J dropped 2 bases, with 5 bases sitting between them. Germline V gives CDR1 MGHDK, CDR2 SYGVNS. There are 13 residues in the CDR3. CDR3 loop: CASSEEITDTQYF. The CDR3 DNA reads TGTGCCAGCAGTGAAGAGATCACAGATACGCAGTATTTT.

The count of this clone is one. A junction boundary mismatches the germline segment, possibly from a read error. Other DNA sequences in the sample encode the same CDR3. This rearrangement joins TRBV27 to TRBJ2-5; perhaps TRBD2 as D (5 bases). The CDR3 is 16 residues long. Germline V gene sequence: CDR1 MNHEY, CDR2 SMNVEV (reference sequence). The chain's CDR3 is CASSLSTDFLQETQYF. CDR3 coding DNA: TGTGCCAGCAGTCTATCGACGGACTTCCTCCAAGAGACCCAGTACTTC.